This TCR beta chain was sequenced for a study of cytomegalovirus exposure and HLA in healthy donors. The PCR had 60 Vbeta and 13 Jbeta primers. Sequencing used immunoSEQ multiplex PCR; TCRdb keeps in-frame clones, though not all of them. The sample contains fewer than 65,000 clones, 73% of which appear only once. CDR3 length: 13 residues. Looked up from germline, CDR1 is MNHEY and CDR2 is SMNVEV (reference sequence). Trimming removed 4 bases from V and 1 base from J, with 7 bases in between. About this clone itself: Its antigen is not known.

Findings and limits, study-wide: Upon later analysis, TCR association rates were observed to vary by HLA locus, being highest for DRB1 and lowest for HLA-C. In an earlier analysis, in 587 donors, most V segments appeared productive either ~87% or ~30% of the time.

Sequencing was done on a sample of PBMCs. The chain carries TRBV27 and TRBJ1-2; D is ambiguous. This receptor was taken from a man in his forties or fifties in good health and CMV-seronegative. For the CDR3, the DNA is TGTGCCAGCAGTTCTACAGTTAACTATGGCTACACCTTC. Its protein product is CASSSTVNYGYTF.